Below, 29 T cell receptor beta chains from the same sample are listed, as sequenced in a study of T cells after yellow fever vaccination. MiXCR was run by TCRdb on the 5' RACE reads, yielding one entry per CDR3 protein. The sample lists a few hundred thousand distinct CDR3 sequences; approximately 4.3% were seen once. The input for sequencing was PBMCs, taken 15 days after the yellow fever booster vaccination. The receptor source for this set is a man between 18 and 29 years old who received the YFV17D yellow fever vaccine.

This clonotype was detected ten times or more. The chain carries TRBV7-3 and TRBJ1-1, with 8 bases lining up with TRBD1. Germline CDR1 is SGHTA and CDR2 is FQGTGA. CDR3 length: 13 amino acids. J was trimmed by 2 bases and V by 9 bases; bases with no gene match: 5. The CDR3 region is CASSDRGNTEAFF. CDR3 coding DNA: TGTGCCAGTTCTGACAGGGGAAACACTGAAGCTTTCTTT.

CDR3 protein: CASSDRGRVIEQFF. The CDR3 DNA reads as TGTGCCAGCAGTGACAGGGGGCGCGTGATTGAGCAGTTCTTC. V is TRBV12-3 or TRBV12-4 and J is TRBJ2-1; TRBD1 aligns across 10 bases. This CDR3 has 14 residues. The trim removed 5 bases at V and 9 bases at J, leaving 7 bases unmatched.

This clonotype was observed many times. The chain is built from TRBV7-2 and TRBJ2-1; 12 nucleotides agree with TRBD2. Trimming cost V 5 bases and J 8 bases; bases outside gene matches: 10. Germline lookup yields CDR1 SGHTA and CDR2 FQGNSA. The length of the CDR3 is 16 residues. CDR3 sequence (DNA): TGTGCCAGCAGCCCATCTAGCGGGGGGGCCGGCTATGAGCAGTTCTTC. Translating gives CASSPSSGGAGYEQFF.

This clonotype occurred many times. V gene TRBV10-3 combines with J gene TRBJ2-1; D possibly corresponds to TRBD1 (5 bases). V lost 5 bases to trimming and J lost 5 bases, with 10 bases between them. Looked up from germline, CDR1 is ENHRY and CDR2 is SYGVKD. The CDR3 consists of 13 residues. The CDR3 loop reads CAISIQEDNEQFF. Written as DNA, the CDR3 is TGTGCCATCAGTATACAGGAAGACAATGAGCAGTTCTTC.

The chain recombines TRBV20-1 with TRBJ1-1; possibly TRBD1 for D (5 bases). Trimming cost V 6 bases and J 7 bases, with 12 bases left between them. This CDR3 is 11 amino acids long. CDR1 and CDR2 (germline): DFQATT, SNEGSKA (reference sequence). The CDR3 region has the DNA TGCAGTGCCCACCCAGGGATTGAAGCTTTCTTT. Its translation is CSAHPGIEAFF.

Many counts were recorded for this clonotype. The chain uses TRBV7-2 and TRBJ1-1; no clear D. This CDR3 spans 12 amino acids. V dropped 1 base and J dropped 5 bases, with 5 bases sitting between them. Germline CDR1 and CDR2: SGHTA and FQGNSA. DNA of the CDR3: TGTGCCAGCAGCTTAGAGTGGACTGAAGCTTTCTTT. Its protein is CASSLEWTEAFF.

This clonotype was found many times. This chain links TRBV9 with TRBJ2-2; unclear D gene. Germline loops: CDR1 SGDLS, CDR2 YYNGEE. The CDR3 totals 13 residues. Trimming left V 4 bases short and J 4 bases short, with 8 bases between. The CDR3 region is CASSPRLTGELFF. As DNA, the CDR3 is TGTGCCAGCAGCCCAAGACTCACCGGGGAGCTGTTTTTT.

This rearrangement joins TRBV20-1 to TRBJ1-2; tentatively, D is TRBD1 (5 bases). Per germline, CDR1 DFQATT and CDR2 SNEGSKA (reference sequence). V lost 3 bases and J lost 2, with 13 bases in between. CDR3 size: 14 residues. CDR3 nucleotides: TGCAGTGCTAGTCGACCTGGGGCGAACTATGGCTACACCTTC. Translating it yields CSASRPGANYGYTF.

This clonotype was detected ten times or more. The chain joins TRBV21-1 to TRBJ2-7; the table's D call, TRBD1, was not checked against the DNA. TRBV21-1 is termed a pseudogene. The CDR3 consists of 14 residues. The CDR3 coding sequence is TGTGCCAGCAGCAAAAGGGACAGCTCCTACGAGCAGTACGTC. Translation gives CASSKRDSSYEQYV.

This clonotype was detected ten times or more. This rearrangement joins TRBV5-1 to TRBJ2-2; D unclear. V was shortened by 2 bases and J by 8 bases, with 10 bases between the two germline ends. Germline assignment: CDR1 SGHRS and CDR2 YFSETQ. The CDR3 sequence is 13 residues long. CDR3 sequence (DNA): TGCGCCAGCAGCTTTTCACGTAAGGGGGAGCTGTTTTTT. It codes for CASSFSRKGELFF. Full variable domain (remainder filled in from reference TRBV5-1 and TRBJ2-2): KAGVTQTPRYLIKTRGQQVTLSCSPISGHRSVSWYQQTPGQGLQFLFEYFSETQRNKGNFPGRFSGRQFSNSRSEMNVSTLELGDSALYLCASSFSRKGELFFGEGSRLTVL.

This clonotype was observed at least ten times. This sequence joins TRBV3-1 and TRBJ2-3; no reliable D call. V was trimmed by 0 bases and J by 0 bases, leaving 7 bases between them. Looked up from germline, CDR1 is LGHDT and CDR2 is YNNKEL (reference sequence). The CDR3 runs 15 residues. For the CDR3, the DNA is TGTGCCAGCAGCCAAGAGTCGGCTAGCACAGATACGCAGTATTTT. Amino acid sequence: CASSQESASTDTQYF.

V and J are TRBV28 and TRBJ2-5; TRBD1 matches 8 bases. This CDR3 is 15 amino acids long. J lost 5 bases, V lost 5 bases, and 10 bases had no gene match. Germline V gene lookup returns CDR1 MDHEN and CDR2 SYDVKM. The chain's CDR3 is CASSLLQGATETQYF. The CDR3 region has the DNA TGTGCCAGCAGTCTCCTCCAGGGGGCCACGGAGACCCAGTACTTC.

This clonotype was counted at least ten times. J is TRBJ2-2 and V is TRBV20-1; 9 nucleotides agree with TRBD1. Trimming took 6 bases from V and 6 from J; bases not matched to a gene: 11. The CDR3 runs 15 residues. CDR1 and CDR2 from the germline V gene are DFQATT and SNEGSKA (reference sequence). For the CDR3, the DNA is TGCAGTGCACTCAGGAACAGGGGGCGACCCGGGGAGCTGTTTTTT. Residues: CSALRNRGRPGELFF.

This clonotype was detected many times. Here the CDR3 DNA reads TGTGCCAGCAGCCTTACCGTAAGGGCCCGGTTTGGGCAGTATTTT. Amino acid sequence: CASSLTVRARFGQYF. The genes are TRBV7-9 and TRBJ2-3; no firm D call. The germline V gene has CDR1 SEHNR and CDR2 FQNEAQ (reference sequence). CDR3 length: 15 residues. Deletions cut 5 bases from V and 11 bases from J, with 23 bases between.

The sample holds many counts of this clonotype. The chain carries TRBV7-2 and TRBJ2-1, with 9 bases fitting TRBD2. The J segment lost 6 bases and the V segment lost 5 bases, leaving 11 bases of the junction unmatched. Germline CDR1 reads SGHTA; CDR2 reads FQGNSA. The CDR3 consists of 16 residues. CDR3 nucleotide sequence: TGTGCCAGCAGCAGTCTACCTGCGGGGGGGGGCAATGAGCAGTTCTTC. Translation gives CASSSLPAGGGNEQFF.

This clonotype appeared many times. J is TRBJ1-2 and V is TRBV7-2; TRBD1 is a possible D gene (6 bases). The CDR3 has 19 residues. The V gene's germline CDR1 is SGHTA and CDR2 FQGNSA. V shed 4 bases and J shed 0 bases, with 24 bases lying between them. The CDR3 loop reads CASSSLDQGRGEPNYGYTF. The CDR3 nucleotides read TGTGCCAGCAGCTCCCTGGATCAGGGCAGGGGAGAACCTAACTATGGCTACACCTTC. The full variable domain, its missing parts supplied by reference TRBV7-2 and TRBJ1-2, is GAGVSQSPSNKVTEKGKDVELRCDPISGHTALYWYRQSLGQGLEFLIYFQGNSAPDKSGLPSDRFSAERTGGSVSTLTIQRTQQEDSAVYLCASSSLDQGRGEPNYGYTFGSGTRLTVV.

The CDR3: CAISELGRQDQETQYF. CDR3 bases: TGTGCCATCAGTGAACTGGGACGGCAAGATCAAGAGACCCAGTACTTC. The rearrangement uses TRBV10-3 and TRBJ2-5, with D perhaps TRBD1 or TRBD2 (5 bases each). With 3 bases removed from V and 2 bases from J, the gap between germline ends came to 16 bases. CDR1 is ENHRY and CDR2 is SYGVKD in the germline V gene. The CDR3 has 16 residues.

This chain links TRBV7-9 with TRBJ1-6, with D perhaps TRBD1 (5 bases). There are 15 residues in the CDR3. Trimming cost V 4 bases and J 7 bases, with 14 bases left between them. Germline V gene data show CDR1 as SEHNR and CDR2 as FQNEAQ (reference sequence). CDR3 in amino acids: CASSSQAQGNSPLHF. In DNA, the CDR3 is TGTGCCAGCAGCTCACAGGCTCAAGGAAATTCACCCCTCCACTTT.

This clonotype showed up just a few times. The rearrangement links TRBV6-1 to TRBJ2-2; TRBD1 or TRBD2 may be the D gene (5 bases each). V was clipped by 2 bases and J by 5 bases, with 18 bases between them. Germline assignment: CDR1 MNHNS and CDR2 SASEGT. This CDR3 has 17 residues. Here the CDR3 reads CASSETSLGTATGELFF. CDR3 DNA sequence: TGTGCCAGCAGTGAAACTTCGCTAGGGACGGCGACCGGGGAGCTGTTTTTT.

This clonotype was observed a handful of times. The chain joins TRBV12-3 or TRBV12-4 to TRBJ2-5; D is tentatively TRBD1 or TRBD2 (5 bases each). Trimming pared 6 bases from V and 4 bases from J, leaving 21 bases between. The CDR3 runs to 16 residues. CDR3 DNA sequence: TGTGCCAGCAGCCCCCGGGACCTCGGCCTCCCAGAGACCCAGTACTTC. Translating it yields CASSPRDLGLPETQYF.

This clonotype was seen many times. V usage is TRBV20-1 and J usage is TRBJ2-1; D gene uncertain. The CDR3 extends over 10 amino acids. The ends were cut back, 4 bases at V and 7 bases at J, with 5 bases in the middle. Germline-derived CDR1 and CDR2 are DFQATT and SNEGSKA (reference sequence). The CDR3 coding sequence is TGCAGTGCTACTCTGAATGAGCAGTTCTTC. This sequence encodes CSATLNEQFF.

This clonotype was seen repeatedly, ten times or more. CDR3 protein: CASSSRRPEDTGELFF. The CDR3 DNA sequence: TGTGCCAGCAGCTCCCGACGCCCGGAGGACACCGGGGAGCTGTTTTTT. The chain joins TRBV5-5 to TRBJ2-2; TRBD2 is a possible D gene (5 bases). This CDR3 has 16 amino acids. V gave up 3 bases and J gave up 3 bases, with 15 bases separating them. Germline lookup yields CDR1 SGHKS and CDR2 YYEKEE (reference sequence).

This clonotype occurred many times. The chain couples TRBV28 to TRBJ2-5; D is perhaps TRBD2 (5 bases). V lost 7 bases and J lost 1, with 16 bases in between. The CDR3 length is 15 residues. Per germline, CDR1 MDHEN and CDR2 SYDVKM. The chain's CDR3 is CASTRSGNSQETQYF. Here the CDR3 DNA reads TGTGCCAGCACCCGATCGGGGAACTCCCAAGAGACCCAGTACTTC.

The chain is built from TRBV9 and TRBJ1-4, with 7 bases identical to TRBD1. This CDR3 contains 14 residues. The V gene's germline CDR1 is SGDLS and CDR2 YYNGEE. Unmatched junction bases numbered 6, after V lost 3 bases and J lost 7 bases. The DNA of the CDR3 is TGTGCCAGCAGCGGACAGGGAGGTGGTGAAAAACTGTTTTTT. Translation: CASSGQGGGEKLFF.

The table lists this clonotype with a few counts. The chain combines TRBV4-1 with TRBJ1-4, with 10 nucleotides matching TRBD1. V dropped 4 bases and J dropped 8; count of bases not matched to a gene: 7. CDR3 length: 15 amino acids. Germline V gene lookup returns CDR1 MGHRA and CDR2 YSYEKL. This CDR3 is CASSLPPGQGEKLFF. The CDR3 DNA reads as TGCGCCAGCAGCCTCCCCCCGGGACAGGGGGAAAAACTGTTTTTT.

In its sample, this clonotype was seen many times. This chain joins TRBV5-1 and TRBJ2-5, with TRBD2 matching over 9 bases. The ends lost 0 bases at V and 2 bases at J; junction bases unmatched: 5. In germline, CDR1 is SGHRS, CDR2 YFSETQ. The CDR3 spans 16 residues. CDR3 loop: CASSLVPSGAQETQYF. Written as DNA, the CDR3 is TGCGCCAGCAGCTTGGTACCTAGCGGGGCTCAAGAGACCCAGTACTTC.

This clonotype was picked up many times. The chain is built from TRBV7-3 and TRBJ1-1; D is unresolved. CDR3 length: 13 amino acids. V gave up 5 bases and J gave up 1 base, with 8 bases separating them. The germline V gene has CDR1 SGHTA and CDR2 FQGTGA. The CDR3 loop is CASSQGPNTEAFF. In nucleotides, the CDR3 is TGTGCCAGCAGCCAAGGTCCGAACACTGAAGCTTTCTTT.

The V and J genes are TRBV27 and TRBJ1-1, with D tentatively TRBD1 (6 bases). Per the germline V gene, CDR1 is MNHEY and CDR2 is SMNVEV (reference sequence). Deletions cut 6 bases from V and 4 bases from J, with 15 bases between. The CDR3 extends over 14 amino acids. CDR3 DNA: TGTGCCAGCAGGGGGGCGAAACGGATCACTGAAGCTTTCTTT. It specifies CASRGAKRITEAFF.

In its sample, this clonotype was seen many times. This chain uses TRBV6-5 with TRBJ1-1; D gene ambiguous. Per the germline V gene, CDR1 is MNHEY and CDR2 is SVGAGI. CDR3 length: 14 residues. The germline V and J ends were trimmed by 6 bases and 1 base, with 12 bases remaining between them. CDR3 in amino acids: CASSNHYSNTEAFF. CDR3 sequence (DNA): TGTGCCAGCAGCAACCACTATTCGAACACTGAAGCTTTCTTT.